A selection of T cell receptor beta chains follows, all from one sample in a study of T cell responses to AZD1222 COVID-19 vaccine. TCRdb's copy holds only in-frame clones and misses some; the assay was immunoSEQ multiplex PCR. The sample contains over 85,000 clones, roughly 92% of which appear only once. Sequencing was performed on peripheral blood, taken on day 0 of AZD1222 vaccination. The receptors derive from an adult in good health. CDR3s include the opening cysteine and the closing phenylalanine or tryptophan. A D gene is named only where the DNA matches it firmly. The size of a clone is reported for some rows only, either as once, few or many, or as a class for expanded clones.

clone_size,d_call,cdr3_length,v_call,j_call,cdr3_aa,cdr3_nt
.,.,13,TRBV7-2,TRBJ2-1,CASSFVPLDEQFF,TGTGCCAGCAGCTTCGTCCCTCTCGATGAGCAGTTCTTC
.,.,15,TRBV5-1,TRBJ2-2,CASSLERHNTGELFF,TGCGCCAGCAGCTTGGAACGGCATAACACCGGGGAGCTGTTTTTT
.,.,13,TRBV5-1,TRBJ2-1,CASSLGTSYEQFF,TGCGCCAGCAGCTTAGGTACTTCTTATGAGCAGTTCTTC
.,TRBD1,16,TRBV7-2,TRBJ1-1,CASSPVVGTGDTEAFF,TGTGCCAGCAGCCCAGTGGTCGGGACAGGGGACACTGAAGCTTTCTTT
.,.,13,TRBV6-5,TRBJ2-1,CASRGRIYNEQFF,TGTGCCAGCAGGGGACGGATCTACAATGAGCAGTTCTTC
.,.,14,TRBV2,TRBJ1-5,CASSGDGSNQPQHF,TGTGCCAGCAGTGGGGACGGTAGCAATCAGCCCCAGCATTTT
.,.,12,TRBV6-2/TRBV6-3,TRBJ1-1,CASSYVRTEAFF,TGTGCCAGCAGTTACGTACGCACTGAAGCTTTCTTT
.,TRBD2,17,TRBV30,TRBJ2-1,CAWKLAGGQSSYNEQFF,TGTGCCTGGAAACTAGCGGGAGGACAGAGCTCCTACAATGAGCAGTTCTTC
few,.,15,TRBV5-8,TRBJ2-1,CASSLGASSYNEQFF,TGTGCCAGCAGCTTAGGAGCGAGCTCCTACAATGAGCAGTTCTTC
.,.,14,TRBV19,TRBJ1-6,CASSGAVYNSPLHF,TGTGCCAGTAGCGGGGCCGTCTATAATTCACCCCTCCACTTT
.,.,14,TRBV19,TRBJ1-1,CASRPDGTSTEAFF,TGTGCCAGTAGACCGGATGGCACGAGCACTGAAGCTTTCTTT
.,.,13,TRBV4-1,TRBJ1-5,CASSQEENQPQHF,TGCGCCAGCAGCCAGGAAGAGAATCAGCCCCAGCATTTT
.,TRBD1,15,TRBV25-1,TRBJ1-6,CASSEMGQGNSPLHF,TGTGCCAGCAGTGAAATGGGACAGGGTAATTCACCCCTCCACTTT
.,.,13,TRBV10-3,TRBJ1-4,CAITAGFDEKLFF,TGTGCCATCACCGCAGGGTTTGATGAAAAACTGTTTTTT
once,.,15,TRBV19,TRBJ2-3,CASSFWGSYTDTQYF,TGTGCCAGTAGTTTCTGGGGCAGCTACACAGATACGCAGTATTTT
.,.,12,TRBV12-3/TRBV12-4,TRBJ1-5,CASGDSNQPQHF,TGTGCCAGCGGGGATAGCAATCAGCCCCAGCATTTT
.,.,13,TRBV30,TRBJ1-2,CAWSGQFNYGYTF,TGTGCCTGGAGCGGACAGTTCAACTATGGCTACACCTTC
.,.,15,TRBV15,TRBJ1-1,CATSREGAGDIEAFF,TGTGCCACCAGCAGAGAGGGGGCTGGGGATATTGAAGCTTTCTTT
.,TRBD2,15,TRBV5-1,TRBJ2-7,CASSLTAGGGYEQYF,TGCGCCAGCAGCTTGACGGCCGGCGGGGGATACGAGCAGTACTTC
once,.,19,TRBV7-9,TRBJ2-2,CASSSRLVQEGANTGELFF,TGTGCCAGCAGCTCTCGACTTGTTCAAGAAGGCGCGAACACCGGGGAGCTGTTTTTT
.,.,14,TRBV27,TRBJ1-1,CASSLRLLNTEAFF,TGTGCCAGCAGTTTGAGGTTACTGAACACTGAAGCTTTCTTT
.,.,16,TRBV3-1/TRBV3-2,TRBJ1-6,CASSHQGTSYNSPLHF,TGTGCCAGCAGTCATCAGGGAACCTCCTATAATTCACCCCTCCACTTT
.,.,16,TRBV11-3,TRBJ2-3,CASSGEQGGYTDTQYF,TGTGCCAGCAGCGGGGAACAGGGGGGGTACACAGATACGCAGTATTTT
.,.,15,TRBV3-1/TRBV3-2,TRBJ2-7,CASSQGPSRTYEQYF,TGTGCCAGCAGCCAAGGGCCTAGCCGAACCTACGAGCAGTACTTC
.,.,16,TRBV6-2/TRBV6-3,TRBJ1-3,CASSRREGNFGNTIYF,TGTGCCAGCAGTCGTCGTGAAGGGAACTTTGGAAACACCATATATTTT
few,TRBD2,15,TRBV7-9,TRBJ2-1,CASSSSGRVYSEQFF,TGTGCCAGCAGCTCTAGCGGGAGGGTCTATAGTGAGCAGTTCTTC
.,.,14,TRBV10-3,TRBJ1-3,CAISERGSGNTIYF,TGTGCCATCAGTGAGAGGGGCTCTGGAAACACCATATATTTT
.,.,15,TRBV19,TRBJ1-5,CASSPPGSLNQPQHF,TGTGCCAGTAGCCCCCCCGGCAGCCTCAATCAGCCCCAGCATTTT
.,.,13,TRBV3-1/TRBV3-2,TRBJ1-6,CASTGGLDSPLHF,TGTGCCAGCACTGGGGGACTCGATTCACCCCTCCACTTT
.,.,13,TRBV23-1,TRBJ2-7,CASSWGGSYEQYF,TGCGCCAGCAGTTGGGGCGGCTCCTACGAGCAGTACTTC
.,.,16,TRBV6-1,TRBJ1-6,CASSERSDTLNSPLHF,TGTGCCAGCAGTGAAAGGTCGGATACTTTGAATTCACCCCTCCACTTT
once,TRBD2,17,TRBV7-2,TRBJ2-3,CASSSSPLAGSTDTQYF,TGTGCCAGCAGCTCCTCCCCACTAGCGGGGAGCACAGATACGCAGTATTTT
.,TRBD2,14,TRBV18,TRBJ2-5,CASSRLAGLETQYF,TGTGCCAGCTCACGACTAGCGGGACTAGAGACCCAGTACTTC
.,TRBD1,17,TRBV7-2,TRBJ1-5,CASSLVDRGPRNQPQHF,TGTGCCAGCAGCTTAGTGGACAGGGGGCCGCGCAATCAGCCCCAGCATTTT
.,.,12,TRBV7-9,TRBJ1-5,CASSHSDQPQHF,TGTGCCAGCAGCCACAGCGATCAGCCCCAGCATTTT
.,.,15,TRBV5-6,TRBJ1-2,CASSLVSGGDYGYTF,TGTGCCAGCAGCTTGGTCTCGGGGGGCGACTATGGCTACACCTTC
.,.,15,TRBV27,TRBJ1-6,CASSLSTVSNSPLHF,TGTGCCAGCAGTTTATCGACAGTGAGTAATTCACCCCTCCACTTT
.,.,11,TRBV5-4,TRBJ1-1,CASSLKTEAFF,TGTGCCAGCAGCTTGAAGACTGAAGCTTTCTTT
once,.,13,TRBV14,TRBJ1-2,CASSPRLKGGYTF,TGTGCCAGCAGCCCCCGATTGAAAGGAGGCTACACCTTC
.,.,11,TRBV20-1,TRBJ1-1,CSARGDTEAFF,TGCAGTGCTAGAGGTGACACTGAAGCTTTCTTT
.,TRBD1,16,TRBV5-1,TRBJ2-7,CASSVSGQGHSYEQYF,TGCGCCAGCAGCGTATCGGGACAGGGCCACTCCTACGAGCAGTACTTC
once,.,14,TRBV3-1/TRBV3-2,TRBJ1-1,CASSQGTKNTEAFF,TGTGCCAGCAGCCAAGGTACCAAGAACACTGAAGCTTTCTTT
.,.,19,TRBV14,TRBJ1-2,CASSQGGGPSRAGGYGYTF,TGTGCCAGCAGCCAAGGCGGGGGACCCTCACGTGCTGGGGGCTATGGCTACACCTTC
.,.,16,TRBV5-1,TRBJ1-2,CASSSTFRADPYGYTF,TGCGCCAGCAGCAGCACATTCCGTGCGGACCCCTATGGCTACACCTTC
.,.,13,TRBV6-5,TRBJ2-5,CASSTDREATQYF,TGTGCCAGCAGTACAGACAGGGAGGCGACCCAGTACTTC
.,.,15,TRBV9,TRBJ2-5,CASSLGTNPQETQYF,TGTGCCAGCAGTCTCGGGACAAATCCCCAAGAGACCCAGTACTTC
.,.,13,TRBV30,TRBJ2-2,CASHRGGTGELFF,TGTGCCTCACACAGGGGGGGCACCGGGGAGCTGTTTTTT
.,TRBD1,13,TRBV7-2,TRBJ1-1,CASSLDRDTEAFF,TGTGCCAGCAGTTTAGACAGGGATACTGAAGCTTTCTTT